This T cell receptor (beta chain) was recorded in a study of cytomegalovirus exposure and HLA in healthy donors. General study results and limits: Per published accounts, TCR beta sequences correctly predicted the HLA-A and HLA-B alleles of most subjects. Likely technical artifact: a cluster of highly shared sequence variants.

Both 60 Vbeta primers and 13 Jbeta primers went into the PCR. The data were produced by immunoSEQ multiplex PCR, yet TCRdb's version contains in-frame clones alone and is incomplete. The sample includes about 110,000 clones, about 81% of them seen just once. About this clone: Its antigen is still unknown.

CDR1 and CDR2 (germline): MNHNS, SASEGT. The CDR3 runs to 15 residues. V was cut by 3 bases and J by 0 bases, with 12 bases left in between. The chain couples TRBV6-1 to TRBJ2-7; D gene unclear. This sequence was found in a man between 25 and 39 years old in good health and CMV-seropositive. What was sequenced was PBMCs. Written as DNA, the CDR3 is TGTGCCAGCAGTGAGATAGAGGAGAGCTCCTACGAGCAGTACTTC. It is translated as CASSEIEESSYEQYF.